A single sample gave rise to the 5 T cell receptor beta chains below, sequenced in a study of response to subunit inactivated influenza vaccine. A single record per CDR3 protein comes from TCRdb applying MiXCR to the RT-PCR reads. The sample shows 500,000 to 600,000 distinct CDR3 sequences, 10% to 12% of them seen only once. These same records also appear under a second study, on T cells expressing NK-cell markers. As reported in that work: In generating TCR beta cDNA, 5'RACE template switching with UMIs was used.

Sample: PBMCs from blood, taken on the day of vaccination. Receptor source: a man aged 50-59 years who received an inactivated influenza vaccine.

This clonotype has more than one count but fewer than ten. The CDR3 spells CASSLFPPGTSGIGDTQYF. In DNA, the CDR3 is TGTGCCAGCAGTTTATTTCCCCCGGGGACTAGCGGGATAGGAGATACGCAGTATTTT. The chain is built from TRBV27 and TRBJ2-3, with 13 nucleotides matching TRBD2. The germline gives CDR1 MNHEY, CDR2 SMNVEV (reference sequence). The CDR3 is made up of 19 amino acids. V was clipped by 1 base and J by 5 bases; unmatched bases: 12.

This clonotype was seen repeatedly, ten times or more. This chain connects TRBV11-2 to TRBJ2-7; D not certain. CDR1 and CDR2 (germline): SGHAT, FQNNGV. V gave up 5 bases and J gave up 0 bases, with 8 bases separating them. This CDR3 is built from 13 residues. The CDR3 nucleotides are TGTGCCAGCAGCGGACCGCGCTCCTACGAGCAGTACTTC. Its translation is CASSGPRSYEQYF.

This clonotype was seen a handful of times. This chain connects TRBV20-1 to TRBJ2-7; D is perhaps TRBD1 (6 bases). V gave up 5 bases and J gave up 3 bases, with 14 bases separating them. Looked up from germline, CDR1 is DFQATT and CDR2 is SNEGSKA (reference sequence). This CDR3 has 13 residues. The CDR3 protein is CSAGLARGYEQYF. The CDR3 DNA sequence: TGCAGTGCTGGGCTAGCCAGGGGCTACGAGCAGTACTTC.

This clonotype was seen a handful of times. The V gene is TRBV20-1, the J gene TRBJ2-5; 9 bases line up with TRBD1. In germline, CDR1 is DFQATT, CDR2 SNEGSKA (reference sequence). Trimming at V came to 6 bases and at J to 2 bases, leaving 10 bases not matched to a gene. The CDR3 runs to 15 residues. The CDR3 here is CSATRQGGEQETQYF. CDR3 DNA sequence: TGCAGTGCGACCCGACAGGGGGGGGAACAAGAGACCCAGTACTTC.

There are a few counts of this clonotype. The chain joins TRBV29-1 to TRBJ1-2; possible D gene TRBD1, 6 bases. The CDR3 has 13 amino acids. Germline V gene lookup returns CDR1 SQVTM and CDR2 ANQGSEA. V dropped 3 bases and J dropped 7 bases, with 15 bases sitting between them. The CDR3 region is CSVDGPQGPGYTF. The DNA for the CDR3 is TGCAGCGTTGATGGACCACAGGGACCTGGCTACACCTTC.